Presented here are 14 T cell receptor beta chains from one specimen sequenced in a study of blood T cell repertoires in COVID-19. Repertoires were generated with immunoSEQ multiplex PCR, while TCRdb's copy carries only in-frame clones and drops some. There are about 41,000 clones in the sample; approximately 90% occur only once, and roughly 4.5% lies in the top ten. Specimen: peripheral blood. The receptors come from a man aged 55 to 70 with acute or convalescent COVID-19.

The V call is TRBV30, the J call TRBJ1-4, with 11 bases matching TRBD1. V lost 2 bases to trimming and J lost 8 bases; unmatched junction nucleotides: 7. In germline, CDR1 is GTSNPN, CDR2 SVGIG (reference sequence). The length of the CDR3 is 15 residues. DNA for the CDR3: TGTGCCTGGAGTAGAGGACAGGGGGCTGAAGAAAAACTGTTTTTT. Translation gives CAWSRGQGAEEKLFF.

This rearrangement joins TRBV7-2 to TRBJ2-1; the match to TRBD2 covers 13 bases. V was pared by 5 bases and J by 3 bases, with 10 bases of the junction left unmatched. CDR3 length: 18 amino acids. Germline lookup yields CDR1 SGHTA and CDR2 FQGNSA. The CDR3: CASSNSLAGGPYYNEQFF. The CDR3 DNA is TGTGCCAGCAGCAACTCACTAGCGGGGGGGCCATACTACAATGAGCAGTTCTTC.

This clone was seen more than once but under ten times. This chain links TRBV6-1 with TRBJ1-5, with 7 bases that match TRBD1. In germline, CDR1 is MNHNS, CDR2 SASEGT. This CDR3 comprises 15 residues. The V segment lost 1 base and the J segment 9 bases; nucleotides outside the gene matches: 9. As DNA, the CDR3 is TGTGCCAGCAGTGAAGGGACAGGCGGAATAGGGCCCCAGCATTTT. Translating it yields CASSEGTGGIGPQHF.

The chain joins TRBV7-6 to TRBJ2-5; 7 positions agree with TRBD2. The ends lost 1 base at V and 5 bases at J; junction bases unmatched: 7. The germline CDR1 and CDR2 sequences are SGHVS and FNYEAQ. The CDR3 totals 15 residues. CDR3 DNA: TGTGCCAGCAGCTTAGGGGGGGGGATCACGGAGACCCAGTACTTC. This codes for CASSLGGGITETQYF.

The chain is built from TRBV7-6 and TRBJ2-2; the D gene is possibly TRBD1 (5 bases). The CDR3 is 15 residues long. CDR1 is SGHVS, CDR2 FNYEAQ, per germline. The ends were cut back, 4 bases at V and 2 bases at J, with 11 bases in the middle. Written as DNA, the CDR3 is TGTGCCAGCAGCTACGGACAAAGTAACACCGGGGAGCTGTTTTTT. Translating it yields CASSYGQSNTGELFF.

The chain carries TRBV7-2 and TRBJ1-2; TRBD1 matches 9 bases. V lost 4 bases to trimming and J lost 3 bases; unmatched junction nucleotides: 12. Germline V gives CDR1 SGHTA, CDR2 FQGNSA. CDR3 size: 17 residues. The CDR3 sequence is CASSSRTGTGNDYGYTF. CDR3 DNA: TGTGCCAGCAGCTCTAGAACCGGGACAGGGAATGACTATGGCTACACCTTC. Full variable domain (missing parts from reference TRBV7-2 and TRBJ1-2): GAGVSQSPSNKVTEKGKDVELRCDPISGHTALYWYRQSLGQGLEFLIYFQGNSAPDKSGLPSDRFSAERTGGSVSTLTIQRTQQEDSAVYLCASSSRTGTGNDYGYTFGSGTRLTVV.

The chain is built from TRBV19 and TRBJ1-2; D not certain. Germline V lookup: CDR1 LNHDA, CDR2 SQIVND (reference sequence). Trimming removed 3 bases from V and 0 bases from J, with 11 bases in between. CDR3 length: 15 residues. CDR3 sequence reads: CASSIYGSPNYGYTF. DNA for the CDR3: TGTGCCAGTAGTATTTACGGGTCTCCTAACTATGGCTACACCTTC.

This clone occurred once. The V call is TRBV5-6, the J call TRBJ1-1, with TRBD1 matching 9 bases. There are 12 residues in the CDR3. V was clipped by 6 bases and J by 10 bases; unmatched bases: 7. Per the germline V gene, CDR1 is SGHDT and CDR2 is YYEEEE. The CDR3 sequence: CASTVGTGRAFF. CDR3 sequence (DNA): TGTGCCAGCACCGTAGGGACAGGGAGAGCTTTCTTT.

The CDR3 region is CASSLVGQGDGYTF. CDR3 DNA sequence: TGTGCCAGCAGCTTGGTGGGACAGGGCGATGGCTACACCTTC. The rearrangement uses TRBV5-4 and TRBJ1-2, with 9 positions matching TRBD1. The CDR3 is made up of 14 amino acids. Germline V gives CDR1 SGHNT, CDR2 YYREEE (reference sequence). Trimming at V came to 0 bases and at J to 6 bases, leaving 3 bases not matched to a gene.

The V call is TRBV27, the J call TRBJ1-4; the D is unclear. Trimming shortened V by 2 bases and J by 0 bases, and 4 bases separated the two germline ends. This CDR3 region has 14 residues. CDR1 and CDR2 (germline): MNHEY, SMNVEV (reference sequence). This CDR3 is CASSLAATNEKLFF. As DNA, the CDR3 is TGTGCCAGCAGTTTAGCGGCAACTAATGAAAAACTGTTTTTT.

For this clone: At one of its ends the junction is not consistent with the germline gene, which may arise from a read error. The V and J genes are TRBV7-7 and TRBJ2-1; TRBD1 might be the D (6 bases). Germline V gives CDR1 SSHAT, CDR2 FNYEAQ (reference sequence). The CDR3 consists of 15 residues. As DNA, the CDR3 is TGTGCTAGCAGCTTAGGGACAAGCTCCTACAATGAGCAGTTCTTC. Protein sequence: CASSLGTSSYNEQFF. Full variable domain (outside the CDR3, taken from reference TRBV7-7 and TRBJ2-1): GAGVSQSPRYKVTKRGQDVTLRCDPISSHATLYWYQQALGQGPEFLTYFNYEAQPDKSGLPSDRFSAERPEGSISTLTIQRTEQRDSAMYRCASSLGTSSYNEQFFGPGTRLTVL.

This sequence joins TRBV12-3 or TRBV12-4 and TRBJ2-7, with unresolved D. Trimming cost V 1 base and J 0 bases, with 4 bases left between them. This CDR3 comprises 13 residues. The DNA for the CDR3 is TGTGCCAGCAGTTTAGGGAGCTCCTACGAGCAGTACTTC. Its protein product is CASSLGSSYEQYF.

This clone is labeled medium-sized (0.01 to 0.1%). The rearrangement links TRBV6-5 to TRBJ2-3; 9 positions agree with TRBD2. The CDR3 has 14 residues. With V trimmed by 7 bases and J by 3 bases, 5 bases remained unmatched. Per the germline V gene, CDR1 is MNHEY and CDR2 is SVGAGI. In DNA form, the CDR3 reads TGTGCCAGCATGGCGGGGGGGCCAACAGATACGCAGTATTTT. Its translation: CASMAGGPTDTQYF.

This clone was seen a single time. V is TRBV3-1 (or the pseudogene TRBV3-2) and J is TRBJ1-3; D uncertain. This CDR3 is 19 amino acids long. CDR1 LGHDT and CDR2 YNNKEL come from the germline V gene (reference sequence). The V and J ends lost 0 bases and 3 bases respectively, with 21 bases between them. DNA for the CDR3: TGTGCCAGCAGCCAAGATTTGCTTTTTCGGGAAGAGGTTGGAAACACCATATATTTT. Translating it yields CASSQDLLFREEVGNTIYF.